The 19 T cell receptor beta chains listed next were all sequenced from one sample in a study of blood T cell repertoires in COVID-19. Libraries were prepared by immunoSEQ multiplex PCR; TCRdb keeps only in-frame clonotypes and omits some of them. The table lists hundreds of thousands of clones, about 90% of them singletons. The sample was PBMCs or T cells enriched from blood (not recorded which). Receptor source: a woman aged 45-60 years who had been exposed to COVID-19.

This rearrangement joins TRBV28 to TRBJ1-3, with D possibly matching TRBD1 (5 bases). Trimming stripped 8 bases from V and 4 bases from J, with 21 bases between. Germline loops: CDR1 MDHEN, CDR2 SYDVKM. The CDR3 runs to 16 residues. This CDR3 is CASGTRRYILGNTIYF. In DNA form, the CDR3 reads TGTGCCAGCGGGACTCGACGCTACATCCTAGGAAACACCATATATTTT.

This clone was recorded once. The DNA of the CDR3 is TGTGCCAGCAGCCGCGGCAGGGGTCCACCCCTCCACTTT. This gives the protein CASSRGRGPPLHF. The rearrangement joins TRBV3-1 (or the pseudogene TRBV3-2) to TRBJ1-6; a weak D match, TRBD1 (6 bases). Per the germline V gene, CDR1 is LGHDT and CDR2 is YNNKEL (reference sequence). The CDR3 sequence is 13 residues long. Trimming shortened V by 4 bases and J by 11 bases, and 12 bases separated the two germline ends.

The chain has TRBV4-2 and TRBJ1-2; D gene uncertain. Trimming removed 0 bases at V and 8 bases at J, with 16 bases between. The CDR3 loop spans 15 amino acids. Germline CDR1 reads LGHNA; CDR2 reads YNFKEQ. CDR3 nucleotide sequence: TGTGCCAGCAGCCAAGAGAGGGAAACGCGTCGGGGCTACACCTTC. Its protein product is CASSQERETRRGYTF.

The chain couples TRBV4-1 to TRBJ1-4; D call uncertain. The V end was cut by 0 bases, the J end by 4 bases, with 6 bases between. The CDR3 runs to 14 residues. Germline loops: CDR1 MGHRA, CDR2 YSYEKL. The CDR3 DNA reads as TGCGCCAGCAGCCAAGATGAGGGTAATGAAAAACTGTTTTTT. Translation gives CASSQDEGNEKLFF.

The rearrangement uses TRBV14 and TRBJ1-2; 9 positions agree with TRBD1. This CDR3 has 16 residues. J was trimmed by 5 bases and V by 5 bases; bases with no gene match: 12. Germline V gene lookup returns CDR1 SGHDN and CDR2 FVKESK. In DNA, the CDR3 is TGTGCCAGCAGCTACAGCGTTACAGGGGGCAAGTATGGCTACACCTTC. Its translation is CASSYSVTGGKYGYTF.

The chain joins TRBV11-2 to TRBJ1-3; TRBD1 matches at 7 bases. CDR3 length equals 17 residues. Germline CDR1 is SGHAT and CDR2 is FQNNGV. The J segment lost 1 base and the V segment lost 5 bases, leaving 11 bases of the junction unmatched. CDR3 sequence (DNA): TGTGCCAGCAGCCCGACAGGGTTGGGAGGATCTGGAAACACCATATATTTT. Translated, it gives CASSPTGLGGSGNTIYF.

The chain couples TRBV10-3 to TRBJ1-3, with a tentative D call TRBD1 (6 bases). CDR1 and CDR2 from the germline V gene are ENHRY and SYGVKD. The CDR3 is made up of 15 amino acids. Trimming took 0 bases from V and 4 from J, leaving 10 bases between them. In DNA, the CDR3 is TGTGCCATCAGTGAGTCGCAGGGGACAGGAAACACCATATATTTT. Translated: CAISESQGTGNTIYF.

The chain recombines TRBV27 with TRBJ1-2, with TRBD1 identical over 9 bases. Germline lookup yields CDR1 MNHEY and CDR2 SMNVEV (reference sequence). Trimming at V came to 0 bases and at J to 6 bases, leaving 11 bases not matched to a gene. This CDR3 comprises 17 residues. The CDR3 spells CASSLSLQGARGNGYTF. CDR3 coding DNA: TGTGCCAGCAGTTTATCCCTACAGGGGGCAAGGGGAAATGGCTACACCTTC.

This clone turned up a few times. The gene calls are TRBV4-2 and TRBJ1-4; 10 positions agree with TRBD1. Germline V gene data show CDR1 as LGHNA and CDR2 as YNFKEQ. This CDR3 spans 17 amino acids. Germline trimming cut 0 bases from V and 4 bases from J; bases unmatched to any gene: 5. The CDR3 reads CASSQDIRTGGNEKLFF. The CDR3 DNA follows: TGTGCCAGCAGCCAAGACATAAGGACAGGGGGTAATGAAAAACTGTTTTTT.

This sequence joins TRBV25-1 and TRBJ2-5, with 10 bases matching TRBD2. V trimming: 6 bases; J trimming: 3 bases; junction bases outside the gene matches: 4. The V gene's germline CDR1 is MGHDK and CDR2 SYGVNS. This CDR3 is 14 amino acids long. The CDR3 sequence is CASRAGGIEETQYF. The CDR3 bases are TGTGCCAGCAGAGCGGGGGGGATAGAAGAGACCCAGTACTTC.

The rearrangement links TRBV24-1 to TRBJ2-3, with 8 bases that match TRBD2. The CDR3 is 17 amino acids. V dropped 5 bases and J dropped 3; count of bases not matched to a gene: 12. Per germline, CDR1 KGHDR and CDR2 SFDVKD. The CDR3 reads CATSGTSRGGLTDTQYF. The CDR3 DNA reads TGTGCCACCAGTGGGACCTCCCGGGGGGGTTTGACAGATACGCAGTATTTT.

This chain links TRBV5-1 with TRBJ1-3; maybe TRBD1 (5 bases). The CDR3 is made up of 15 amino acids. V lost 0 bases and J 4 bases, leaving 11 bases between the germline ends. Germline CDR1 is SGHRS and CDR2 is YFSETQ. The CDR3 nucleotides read TGCGCCAGCAGCTTGGGCGGGACGATGGGAAACACCATATATTTT. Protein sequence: CASSLGGTMGNTIYF. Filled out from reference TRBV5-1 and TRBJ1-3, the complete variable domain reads KAGVTQTPRYLIKTRGQQVTLSCSPISGHRSVSWYQQTPGQGLQFLFEYFSETQRNKGNFPGRFSGRQFSNSRSEMNVSTLELGDSALYLCASSLGGTMGNTIYFGEGSWLTVV.

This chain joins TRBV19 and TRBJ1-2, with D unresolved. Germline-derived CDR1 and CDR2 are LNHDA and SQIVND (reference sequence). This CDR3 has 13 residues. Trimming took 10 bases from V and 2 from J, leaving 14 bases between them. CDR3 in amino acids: CATRGFSNYGYTF. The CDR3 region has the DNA TGTGCCACCAGAGGTTTTTCAAACTATGGCTACACCTTC.

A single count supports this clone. The CDR3 reads CASRDRLASTNEKLFF. DNA for the CDR3: TGTGCCAGCAGGGACAGGTTAGCCTCAACTAATGAAAAACTGTTTTTT. The chain uses TRBV27 and TRBJ1-4, with 7 bases fitting TRBD1. Germline V gene sequence: CDR1 MNHEY, CDR2 SMNVEV (reference sequence). The V and J ends lost 6 bases and 0 bases, in that order; junction bases with no gene match: 7. CDR3 length: 16 residues.

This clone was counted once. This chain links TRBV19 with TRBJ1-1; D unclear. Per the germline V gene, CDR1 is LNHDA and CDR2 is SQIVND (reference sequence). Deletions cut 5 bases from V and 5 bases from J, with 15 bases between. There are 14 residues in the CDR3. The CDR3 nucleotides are TGTGCCAGTAGTGTGAGGGAGTCGGGAACTGAAGCTTTCTTT. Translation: CASSVRESGTEAFF.

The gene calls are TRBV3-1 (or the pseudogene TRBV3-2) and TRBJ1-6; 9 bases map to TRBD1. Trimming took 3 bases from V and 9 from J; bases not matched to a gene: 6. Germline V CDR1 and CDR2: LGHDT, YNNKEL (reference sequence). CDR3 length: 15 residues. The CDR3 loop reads CASSQPGQGISPLHF. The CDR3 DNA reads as TGTGCCAGCAGCCAGCCGGGACAGGGAATTTCACCCCTCCACTTT.

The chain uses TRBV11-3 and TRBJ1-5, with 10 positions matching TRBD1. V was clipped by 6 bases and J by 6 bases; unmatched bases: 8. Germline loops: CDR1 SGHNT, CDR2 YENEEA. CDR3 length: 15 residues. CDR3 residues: CASRWGQGISQPQHF. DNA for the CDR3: TGTGCCAGCAGATGGGGACAGGGGATATCTCAGCCCCAGCATTTT.

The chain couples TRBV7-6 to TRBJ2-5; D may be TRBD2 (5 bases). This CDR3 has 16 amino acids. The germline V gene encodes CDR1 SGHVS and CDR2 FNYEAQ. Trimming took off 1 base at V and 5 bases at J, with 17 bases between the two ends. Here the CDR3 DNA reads TGTGCCAGCAGCTTAGAGGCCTCAGCCCGAGGGGAGACCCAGTACTTC. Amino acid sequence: CASSLEASARGETQYF.

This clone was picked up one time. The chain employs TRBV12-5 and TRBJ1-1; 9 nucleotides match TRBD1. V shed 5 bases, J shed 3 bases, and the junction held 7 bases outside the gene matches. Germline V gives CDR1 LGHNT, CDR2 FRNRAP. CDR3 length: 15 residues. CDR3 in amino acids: CASGIPGQGYTEAFF. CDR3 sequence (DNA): TGTGCTAGTGGTATACCGGGACAGGGATACACTGAAGCTTTCTTT.